Sequencing of this T cell receptor (beta chain) was carried out in a study of blood T cells in healthy people across ages. General study points: The fall in TCR beta diversity per million T cells was roughly linear with age.

Germline CDR1 is LNHNV and CDR2 is YYDKDF (reference sequence). The CDR3 sequence is 13 residues long. The V and J ends lost 4 bases and 8 bases respectively, with 13 bases between them. A word on this clonotype: Its antigen is still unknown.

Drawing of peripheral blood yielded about 9.8 milliliters from each donor. Through a sample-barcoded 5' primer and a J-beta primer mix, a second PCR was run for about 6 to 12 cycles. TCRdb analysed the 5' RACE reads with MiXCR anew, one entry per CDR3 protein. The sample lists about 1.6 million distinct CDR3 sequences; about 31% were seen once. This chain links TRBV15 with TRBJ2-3; D unresolved. The TCR was taken from a woman aged 30 to 39 in good health. Sequencing used blood. CDR3 nucleotide sequence: TGTGCCACCAGCACCCACGGAATCGGTACGCAGTATTTT. It specifies CATSTHGIGTQYF.